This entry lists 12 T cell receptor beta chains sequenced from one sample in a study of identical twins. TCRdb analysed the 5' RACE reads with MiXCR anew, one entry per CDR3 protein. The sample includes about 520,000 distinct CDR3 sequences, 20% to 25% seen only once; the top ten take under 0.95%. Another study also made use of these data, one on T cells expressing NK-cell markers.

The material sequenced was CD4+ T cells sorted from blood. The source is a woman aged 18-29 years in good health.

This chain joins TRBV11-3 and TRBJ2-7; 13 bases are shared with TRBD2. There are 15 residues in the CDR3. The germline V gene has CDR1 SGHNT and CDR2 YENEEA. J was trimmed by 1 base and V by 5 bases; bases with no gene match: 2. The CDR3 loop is CASSKLAGGSYEQYF. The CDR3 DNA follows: TGTGCCAGCAGCAAACTAGCGGGAGGGTCCTACGAGCAGTACTTC.

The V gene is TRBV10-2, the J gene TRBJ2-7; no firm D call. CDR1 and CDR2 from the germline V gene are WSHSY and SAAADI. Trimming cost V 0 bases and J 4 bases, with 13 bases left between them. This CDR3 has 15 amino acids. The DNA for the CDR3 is TGCGCCAGCAGTGAGTCTTCGTTTCGCCTTTACGAGCAGTACTTC. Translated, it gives CASSESSFRLYEQYF.

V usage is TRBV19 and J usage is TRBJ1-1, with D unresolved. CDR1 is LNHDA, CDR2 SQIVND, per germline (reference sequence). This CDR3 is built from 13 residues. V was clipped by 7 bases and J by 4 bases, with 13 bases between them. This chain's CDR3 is CASTTSLGTEAFF. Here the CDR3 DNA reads TGTGCCAGTACCACTTCGTTGGGCACTGAAGCTTTCTTT.

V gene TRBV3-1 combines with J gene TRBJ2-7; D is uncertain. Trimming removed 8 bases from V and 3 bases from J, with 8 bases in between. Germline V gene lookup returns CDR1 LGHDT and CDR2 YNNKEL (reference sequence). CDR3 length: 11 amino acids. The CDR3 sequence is CASGISYEQYF. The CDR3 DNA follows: TGTGCCAGCGGAATCAGCTACGAGCAGTACTTC.

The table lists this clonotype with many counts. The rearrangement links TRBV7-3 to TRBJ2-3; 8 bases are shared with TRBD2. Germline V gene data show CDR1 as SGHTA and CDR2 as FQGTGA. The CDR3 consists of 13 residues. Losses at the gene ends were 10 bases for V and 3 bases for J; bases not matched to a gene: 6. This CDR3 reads CATGPGGTDTQYF. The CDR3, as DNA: TGTGCCACCGGGCCGGGGGGGACAGATACGCAGTATTTT.

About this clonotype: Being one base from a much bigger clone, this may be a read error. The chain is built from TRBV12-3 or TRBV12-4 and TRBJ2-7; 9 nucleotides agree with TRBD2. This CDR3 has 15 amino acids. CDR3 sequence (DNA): TGTGCCAGCAGCCGAGGACTAGCGAACTCCTACGAGCGGTACTTC. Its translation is CASSRGLANSYERYF.

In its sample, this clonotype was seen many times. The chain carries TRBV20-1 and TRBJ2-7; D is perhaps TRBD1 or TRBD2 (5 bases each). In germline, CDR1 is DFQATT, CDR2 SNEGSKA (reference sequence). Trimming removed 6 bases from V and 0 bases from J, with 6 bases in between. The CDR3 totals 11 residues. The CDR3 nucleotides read TGCAGTGCGGGGGACTCCTACGAGCAGTACTTC. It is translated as CSAGDSYEQYF.

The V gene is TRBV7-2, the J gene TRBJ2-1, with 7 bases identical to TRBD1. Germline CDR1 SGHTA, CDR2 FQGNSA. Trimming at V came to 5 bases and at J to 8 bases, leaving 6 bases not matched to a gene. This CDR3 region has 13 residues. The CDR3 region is CASSLTGVHEQFF. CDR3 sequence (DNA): TGTGCCAGCAGCCTAACAGGGGTACATGAGCAGTTCTTC.

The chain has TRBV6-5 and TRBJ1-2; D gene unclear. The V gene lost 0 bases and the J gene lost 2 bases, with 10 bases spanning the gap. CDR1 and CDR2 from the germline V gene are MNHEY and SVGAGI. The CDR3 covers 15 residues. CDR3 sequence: CASSYSSRSNYGYTF. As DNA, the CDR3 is TGTGCCAGCAGTTACTCGAGCAGGTCGAACTATGGCTACACCTTC.

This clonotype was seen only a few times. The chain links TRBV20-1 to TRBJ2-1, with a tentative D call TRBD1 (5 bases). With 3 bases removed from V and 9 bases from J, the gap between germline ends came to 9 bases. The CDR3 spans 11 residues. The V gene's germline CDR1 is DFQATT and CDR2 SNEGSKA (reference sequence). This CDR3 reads CSARYRSEQFF. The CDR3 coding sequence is TGCAGTGCTAGGTACAGGAGTGAGCAGTTCTTC.

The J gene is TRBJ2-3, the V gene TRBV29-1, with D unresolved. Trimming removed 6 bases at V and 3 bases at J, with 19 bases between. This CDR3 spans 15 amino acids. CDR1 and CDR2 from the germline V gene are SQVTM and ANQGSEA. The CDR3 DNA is TGCAGCGTCCGCCCTCCGGGCCTCTCGACAGATACGCAGTATTTT. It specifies CSVRPPGLSTDTQYF.

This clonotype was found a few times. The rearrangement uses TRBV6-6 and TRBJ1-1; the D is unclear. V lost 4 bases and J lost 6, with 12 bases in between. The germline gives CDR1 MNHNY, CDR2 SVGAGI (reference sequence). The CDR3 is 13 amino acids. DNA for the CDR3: TGTGCCAGCAGTTGGAATCAAGTCCCTGAAGCTTTCTTT. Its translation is CASSWNQVPEAFF.